This T cell receptor (beta chain) was recorded in a study of T cell responses to AZD1222 COVID-19 vaccine. Study conclusions and caveats: Clonal diversity may have been underestimated, and the donors were mostly white British, with more females than males. None of the repertoires were sampled until the peak T cell response had passed. CD4 TCRs covered the whole spike, strongest at regions 160-218 and 743-854.

The method was immunoSEQ multiplex PCR; TCRdb's version includes in-frame clones alone and lacks a portion of them. The sample consists of about 66,000 clones, roughly 80% of them appearing once. The CDR3 has 12 amino acids. The V end lost 5 bases, the J end lost 4 bases, and 6 bases lay between the germline ends. Remarks on this clone: Its antigen remains unknown.

The receptor's source is an adult who received the AZD1222 COVID-19 vaccine. The source was peripheral blood, collected 28 days after the second AZD1222 dose. This chain uses TRBV12-3 or TRBV12-4 with TRBJ2-1; D might be TRBD2 (6 bases). The CDR3 DNA is TGTGCCAGCAGTGCGGGGTACAATGAGCAGTTCTTC. This translates into CASSAGYNEQFF.